This TCR beta chain was captured in a study of shared clonotypes between healthy human individuals. Those who donated, Caucasian adults without exception, all lived in Nashville, Tennessee. Assay used: immunoSEQ multiplex PCR; TCRdb lists only in-frame clones, some missing. The table has about 2 million clones, 90% to 95% seen once. The V gene's germline CDR1 is MNHNS and CDR2 SASEGT. This CDR3 is built from 13 residues. Regarding this clone: Relative to the germline gene, one junction end is altered; a read error may explain this.

What was sequenced was naive CD4+ T cells sorted from blood. Indicated subset: CD45RA+ positively selected. The genes are TRBV6-1 and TRBJ2-7; the D gene could be TRBD1 or TRBD2 (6 bases each). This TCR was sampled from a man younger than 30 in good health. The CDR3 nucleotides are TGTGCCAGCAGTGAATTGGGACCGGGGGCTGTCCACTTC. Translation: CASSELGPGAVHF.